Listed here is a single T cell receptor beta chain. The data stem from a study of PD-L1 blockade in urothelial cancer. Documented time point: peripheral blood 6 weeks after treatment start. Samples spanned pretreatment and treatment, with 1 to 8 time points per patient. The CDR3 loop spans 15 amino acids. Germline lookup yields CDR1 MNHEY and CDR2 SMNVEV (reference sequence). Losses at the gene ends were 4 bases for V and 5 bases for J; bases not matched to a gene: 8. Profiled with immunoSEQ multiplex PCR; TCRdb holds only in-frame clones, not every one. The sample contains roughly 30,000 clones, roughly nine tenths of which appear only once.

The chain recombines TRBV27 with TRBJ1-2; 9 bases agree with TRBD1. This clonotype originated in a man older than 75 with urothelial cancer. This specimen consisted of PBMCs, obtained around atezolizumab (anti-PD-L1) treatment. The CDR3 loop reads CASSSPTGGAYGYTF. As DNA, the CDR3 is TGTGCCAGCAGTTCACCTACAGGGGGCGCTTATGGCTACACCTTC.